This TCR beta chain was captured in a study of glioma-infiltrating T cells after dendritic cell vaccination. As for the study in general: Autologous tumor lysate-pulsed dendritic cell vaccination was given between the early 2000s and the early 2010s. The vaccine used monocyte-derived dendritic cells pulsed overnight with autologous tumor lysate.

This CDR3 region has 14 residues. CDR1 SGHDT and CDR2 YYEEEE come from the germline V gene. Trimming removed 2 bases from V and 4 bases from J; junction bases left unmatched: 5. PBMC were collected before vaccination, two weeks after the third vaccination, and at progression. The repertoire was sequenced with immunoSEQ multiplex PCR; TCRdb's copy has only in-frame clones and lacks some. This sample has around 90,000 clones, with 75% to 85% found just once. J is TRBJ1-2 and V is TRBV5-6; 7 positions agree with TRBD1. Sample: blood, taken before dendritic cell vaccination. This TCR came from a human donor with glioblastoma. CDR3 DNA sequence: TGTGCCAGCAGCTTAGTGGACAGGAGCTATGGCTACACCTTC. It codes for CASSLVDRSYGYTF.